This T cell receptor beta chain stems from a study of blood T cell repertoires in COVID-19. Study information: From the United States, Italy and Spain came samples of acute and convalescent COVID-19. Sources were T cells, B-cell-depleted T cells, or PBMCs; the material itself was cDNA or gDNA.

Libraries were prepared by immunoSEQ multiplex PCR; TCRdb keeps only in-frame clonotypes and omits some of them. The table records about 57,000 clones, about nine tenths of them present only once. Germline CDR1 and CDR2: MNHEY and SVGAGI. V gave up 6 bases and J gave up 3 bases; unmatched junction bases: 4. The CDR3 loop spans 14 amino acids. Sequences were obtained from peripheral blood. The origin of this receptor is a woman over 75 with COVID-19, enrolled during active disease. The chain uses TRBV6-5 and TRBJ2-3; 9 bases are a match to TRBD2. CDR3 loop: CASSLAGETDTQYF. In nucleotides, the CDR3 is TGTGCCAGCAGCTTAGCGGGGGAGACAGATACGCAGTATTTT.